Below are 27 T cell receptor beta chains sequenced from a single sample in a study of graft-versus-host responses after intestinal transplantation. Sequenced by immunoSEQ multiplex PCR; TCRdb stores in-frame clones only, minus some. The sample yields fewer than 95,000 clones, about 90% seen once. The antigens these receptors bind are not known. This material consisted of unstimulated CD8+ T cells sorted from spleen or lymph node cells, taken before transplant. All receptors come from a human donor who was the organ donor for an intestinal transplant.

The rearrangement links TRBV27 to TRBJ2-2, with a possible D match to TRBD1 (6 bases). V was shortened by 0 bases and J by 8 bases, with 10 bases between the two germline ends. Germline CDR1 is MNHEY and CDR2 is SMNVEV (reference sequence). This CDR3 has 14 residues. The CDR3 spells CASSLSGDRGELFF. The CDR3 DNA follows: TGTGCCAGCAGTTTATCGGGCGACAGGGGGGAGCTGTTTTTT.

The chain recombines TRBV5-5 with TRBJ1-1; TRBD1 aligns across 8 bases. CDR3 size: 14 residues. J gave up 6 bases and V 4 bases, and 8 bases lay outside the gene matches. Germline assignment: CDR1 SGHKS and CDR2 YYEKEE (reference sequence). The CDR3 bases are TGTGCCAGCAGCCCGGACAGGGAGGGCCCTGAAGCTTTCTTT. This gives the protein CASSPDREGPEAFF.

This rearrangement joins TRBV6-1 to TRBJ1-4; D possibly corresponds to TRBD1 (5 bases). Trimming pared 5 bases from V and 2 bases from J, leaving 12 bases between. The CDR3 covers 15 residues. In germline, CDR1 is MNHNS, CDR2 SASEGT. This chain's CDR3 is CASSPKGLTNEKLFF. Written as DNA, the CDR3 is TGTGCCAGCAGTCCTAAGGGGCTCACTAATGAAAAACTGTTTTTT.

This chain uses TRBV7-8 with TRBJ2-5; TRBD2 matches 10 bases. Germline V CDR1 and CDR2: SGHVS, FQNEAQ. This CDR3 contains 17 residues. V lost 5 bases and J lost 1; bases outside the gene matches: 10. CDR3 nucleotide sequence: TGTGCCAGCAGCGCCCGACTAGCGGGCCAACTCCAAGAGACCCAGTACTTC. This translates into CASSARLAGQLQETQYF. Full variable domain (missing parts from reference TRBV7-8 and TRBJ2-5): GAGVSQSPRYKVAKRGQDVALRCDPISGHVSLFWYQQALGQGPEFLTYFQNEAQLDKSGLPSDRFFAERPEGSVSTLKIQRTQQEDSAVYLCASSARLAGQLQETQYFGPGTRLLVL.

V and J are TRBV27 and TRBJ1-5; D not certain. Germline CDR1 is MNHEY and CDR2 is SMNVEV (reference sequence). The CDR3 has 15 residues. V was clipped by 2 bases and J by 7 bases, with 15 bases between them. The DNA for the CDR3 is TGTGCCAGCAGTTTAAGGTGGGGAGGTGGGCAGCCCCAGCATTTT. Its translation is CASSLRWGGGQPQHF.

This sequence joins TRBV5-6 and TRBJ2-1; possibly TRBD2 for D (6 bases). Germline CDR1 SGHDT, CDR2 YYEEEE. This CDR3 region has 14 residues. V lost 7 bases and J lost 3, with 14 bases in between. DNA of the CDR3: TGTGCCAGCCGGGAGAGGGTATACTACAATGAGCAGTTCTTC. Protein product: CASRERVYYNEQFF.

This chain links TRBV7-9 with TRBJ2-5; 16 nucleotides agree with TRBD2. The CDR3 is 18 residues long. J gave up 4 bases and V 3 bases, and 8 bases lay outside the gene matches. Germline CDR1 and CDR2: SEHNR and FQNEAQ (reference sequence). This chain's CDR3 is CASSLAPGLAGGRETQYF. CDR3 coding DNA: TGTGCCAGCAGCTTGGCTCCGGGACTAGCGGGGGGGAGAGAGACCCAGTACTTC.

The CDR3 loop is CASSLRMAPGENTGELFF. In DNA, the CDR3 is TGTGCCAGCAGCTTAAGGATGGCCCCGGGGGAGAACACCGGGGAGCTGTTTTTT. This rearrangement joins TRBV7-6 to TRBJ2-2; a weak D match, TRBD2 (6 bases). The V end lost 2 bases, the J end lost 1 base, and 17 bases lay between the germline ends. CDR3 length: 18 residues. Germline CDR1 SGHVS, CDR2 FNYEAQ.

This chain links TRBV10-3 with TRBJ2-7; 8 bases fit TRBD2. The length of the CDR3 is 15 residues. Germline CDR1 reads ENHRY; CDR2 reads SYGVKD. The ends lost 0 bases at V and 2 bases at J; junction bases unmatched: 3. The CDR3 sequence: CAISESPGLAYEQYF. CDR3 DNA: TGTGCCATCAGTGAGTCACCGGGACTAGCCTACGAGCAGTACTTC.

This chain connects TRBV7-9 to TRBJ2-2, with 8 bases that match TRBD1. Unmatched junction bases numbered 6, after V lost 5 bases and J lost 4 bases. Germline CDR1 and CDR2: SEHNR and FQNEAQ (reference sequence). The CDR3 length is 15 residues. The CDR3 region has the DNA TGTGCCAGCAGCCTCGGACAGGGCCTCACCGGGGAGCTGTTTTTT. It codes for CASSLGQGLTGELFF.

V is TRBV5-1 and J is TRBJ1-1; D is perhaps TRBD1 (5 bases). Germline values: CDR1 SGHRS, CDR2 YFSETQ. The CDR3 covers 14 residues. The V and J ends lost 0 bases and 7 bases respectively, with 13 bases between them. This CDR3 reads CASSLALQGFEAFF. CDR3 DNA sequence: TGCGCCAGCAGCTTGGCGCTCCAGGGTTTTGAAGCTTTCTTT.

The genes are TRBV9 and TRBJ2-3, with 9 positions matching TRBD2. The trim removed 4 bases at V and 6 bases at J, leaving 9 bases unmatched. This CDR3 spans 15 amino acids. Germline assignment: CDR1 SGDLS and CDR2 YYNGEE. The CDR3 DNA sequence: TGTGCCAGCAGCCCCCGCGGGGGGGCCATGGATACGCAGTATTTT. Its translation is CASSPRGGAMDTQYF.

The chain employs TRBV25-1 and TRBJ2-5; a possible D gene is TRBD2 (7 bases). This CDR3 spans 17 amino acids. With 3 bases removed from V and 4 bases from J, the gap between germline ends came to 21 bases. CDR1 MGHDK and CDR2 SYGVNS come from the germline V gene. As DNA, the CDR3 is TGTGCCAGCAGTGATAAAGGGGGGGAGGTCGGTGGAGAGACCCAGTACTTC. Its translation: CASSDKGGEVGGETQYF.

The V gene is TRBV30, the J gene TRBJ2-7, with D perhaps TRBD1 (6 bases). The V end lost 5 bases, the J end lost 3 bases, and 20 bases lay between the germline ends. The CDR3 is made up of 15 amino acids. Germline loops: CDR1 GTSNPN, CDR2 SVGIG (reference sequence). CDR3 DNA sequence: TGTGCCTGGTCTCCTGAGGACAGTCCAAACTACGAGCAGTACTTC. Protein sequence: CAWSPEDSPNYEQYF.

This rearrangement joins TRBV6-5 to TRBJ1-6; TRBD1 agrees at 9 bases. Germline V gene lookup returns CDR1 MNHEY and CDR2 SVGAGI. V shed 0 bases, J shed 13 bases, and the junction held 7 bases outside the gene matches. The CDR3 is 15 residues long. CDR3 sequence reads: CASSYSGDRALPLHF. CDR3 coding DNA: TGTGCCAGCAGTTACTCGGGGGACAGGGCCTTGCCCCTCCACTTT.

The CDR3 DNA sequence: TGTGCCAGTATTGGAGGACCCTACAATGAGCAGTTCTTC. Its translation is CASIGGPYNEQFF. This chain uses TRBV19 with TRBJ2-1, with a tentative D call TRBD2 (5 bases). CDR1 and CDR2 (germline): LNHDA, SQIVND (reference sequence). V lost 7 bases and J lost 2, with 9 bases in between. CDR3 length: 13 residues.

The CDR3, as DNA: TGTGCCAGCAGCAAAGGGCCGAACTATGGCTACACCTTC. Encoded protein: CASSKGPNYGYTF. The chain carries TRBV21-1 and TRBJ1-2; the table names TRBD1, a call not compared with the DNA. TRBV21-1 is classified as a pseudogene. The CDR3 contains 13 residues.

The genes are TRBV6-5 and TRBJ2-3; D unclear. V shed 2 bases and J shed 5 bases, with 11 bases lying between them. CDR1 is MNHEY, CDR2 SVGAGI, per germline. CDR3 length: 14 residues. The CDR3: CASSYVGSGDTQYF. DNA of the CDR3: TGTGCCAGCAGTTACGTCGGTAGTGGAGATACGCAGTATTTT.

The chain links TRBV11-2 to TRBJ2-7, with D perhaps matching TRBD1 (6 bases). This CDR3 spans 15 amino acids. Germline CDR1 and CDR2: SGHAT and FQNNGV. V was pared by 0 bases and J by 3 bases, with 12 bases between. This CDR3 is CASSLDPGQFYEQYF. DNA of the CDR3: TGTGCCAGCAGCTTAGATCCGGGACAATTCTACGAGCAGTACTTC.

In its sample, this clone was seen a few times. CDR3 nucleotide sequence: TGTGCCAGTAGTGCCGGGACAGGCCTTGAAGCTTTCTTT. Residues: CASSAGTGLEAFF. V and J are TRBV19 and TRBJ1-1; 8 positions match TRBD1. V shed 5 bases, J shed 7 bases, and the junction held 6 bases outside the gene matches. The CDR3 consists of 13 residues. Per the germline V gene, CDR1 is LNHDA and CDR2 is SQIVND (reference sequence).

The chain couples TRBV19 to TRBJ2-7; 7 bases match TRBD2. The CDR3 is 13 residues long. Germline V gene lookup returns CDR1 LNHDA and CDR2 SQIVND (reference sequence). Germline trimming cut 3 bases from V and 3 bases from J; bases unmatched to any gene: 2. CDR3 DNA sequence: TGTGCCAGTAGTATGGGAGGGGACTACGAGCAGTACTTC. Protein product: CASSMGGDYEQYF.

This rearrangement joins TRBV5-1 to TRBJ1-1, with D perhaps matching TRBD1 (5 bases). CDR3 length equals 13 residues. Germline CDR1 and CDR2: SGHRS and YFSETQ. V dropped 4 bases and J dropped 3 bases, with 10 bases sitting between them. The CDR3 DNA reads as TGCGCCAGCAGCGTTCTCAGGGACACTGAAGCTTTCTTT. Translation: CASSVLRDTEAFF.

This clone was seen a handful of times. V is TRBV5-4 and J is TRBJ1-1, with 9 nucleotides matching TRBD1. Trimming at V came to 7 bases and at J to 0 bases, leaving 4 bases not matched to a gene. The CDR3 extends over 14 amino acids. Germline-derived CDR1 and CDR2 are SGHNT and YYREEE (reference sequence). CDR3 DNA: TGTGCCAGCGGTGACAGGGGGTTGAACACTGAAGCTTTCTTT. Its protein is CASGDRGLNTEAFF.

The rearrangement joins TRBV6-1 to TRBJ2-7, with TRBD1 matching 8 bases. Trimming at V came to 1 base and at J to 3 bases, leaving 5 bases not matched to a gene. CDR1 is MNHNS, CDR2 SASEGT, per germline. The CDR3 has 15 amino acids. The CDR3 sequence is CASSEERTGNYEQYF. In DNA form, the CDR3 reads TGTGCCAGCAGTGAAGAGAGGACAGGGAACTACGAGCAGTACTTC.

This chain connects TRBV6-5 to TRBJ2-6; a possible D gene is TRBD1 (5 bases). CDR1 is MNHEY and CDR2 is SVGAGI in the germline V gene. V lost 6 bases and J 13 bases, leaving 16 bases between the germline ends. This CDR3 has 13 residues. The CDR3 nucleotides read TGTGCCAGCAGCCAATGGACACCCCCGGTCCTGACTTTC. Translation: CASSQWTPPVLTF.

This clone was seen only a few times. The chain employs TRBV7-9 and TRBJ1-2; 8 bases match TRBD1. From germline, CDR1 is SEHNR and CDR2 FQNEAQ (reference sequence). CDR3 length equals 12 residues. The ends lost 4 bases at V and 6 bases at J; junction bases unmatched: 1. This chain's CDR3 is CASSSDRDGYTF. CDR3 nucleotide sequence: TGTGCCAGCAGCTCGGACAGGGATGGCTACACCTTC.

The J gene is TRBJ2-7, the V gene TRBV27; no firm D call. The CDR3 covers 15 residues. Per the germline V gene, CDR1 is MNHEY and CDR2 is SMNVEV (reference sequence). Trimming stripped 1 base from V and 0 bases from J, with 10 bases between. In DNA form, the CDR3 reads TGTGCCAGCAGTTTATATACAACCCTCTCCTACGAGCAGTACTTC. This translates into CASSLYTTLSYEQYF.